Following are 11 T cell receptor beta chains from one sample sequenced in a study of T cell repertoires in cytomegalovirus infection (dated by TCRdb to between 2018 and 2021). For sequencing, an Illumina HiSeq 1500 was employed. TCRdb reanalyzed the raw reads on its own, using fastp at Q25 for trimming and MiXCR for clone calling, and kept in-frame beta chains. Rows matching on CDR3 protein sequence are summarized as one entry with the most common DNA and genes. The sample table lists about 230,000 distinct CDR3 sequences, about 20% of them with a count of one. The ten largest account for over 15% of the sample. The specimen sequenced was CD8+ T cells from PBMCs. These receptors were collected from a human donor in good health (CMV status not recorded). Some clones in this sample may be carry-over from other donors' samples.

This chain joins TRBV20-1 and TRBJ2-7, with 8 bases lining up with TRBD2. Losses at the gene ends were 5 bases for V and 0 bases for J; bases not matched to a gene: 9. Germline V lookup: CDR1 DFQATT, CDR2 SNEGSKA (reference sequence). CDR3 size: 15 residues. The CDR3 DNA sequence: TGCAGTGCTTTCGACAGCGGGGGACCCTCCTACGAGCAGTACTTC. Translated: CSAFDSGGPSYEQYF.

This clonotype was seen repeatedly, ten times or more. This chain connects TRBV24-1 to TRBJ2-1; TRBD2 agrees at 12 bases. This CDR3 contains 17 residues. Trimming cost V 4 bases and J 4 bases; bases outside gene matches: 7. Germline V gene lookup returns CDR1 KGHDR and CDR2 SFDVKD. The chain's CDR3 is CATSETTSGGIYNEQFF. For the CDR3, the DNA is TGTGCCACCAGTGAAACAACTAGCGGGGGGATTTACAATGAGCAGTTCTTC.

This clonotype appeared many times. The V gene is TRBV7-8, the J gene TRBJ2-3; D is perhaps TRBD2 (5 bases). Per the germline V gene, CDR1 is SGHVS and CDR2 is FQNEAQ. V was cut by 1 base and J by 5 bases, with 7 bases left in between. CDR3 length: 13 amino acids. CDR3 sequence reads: CASSLDRGDTQYF. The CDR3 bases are TGTGCCAGCAGCTTAGATCGGGGAGATACGCAGTATTTT.

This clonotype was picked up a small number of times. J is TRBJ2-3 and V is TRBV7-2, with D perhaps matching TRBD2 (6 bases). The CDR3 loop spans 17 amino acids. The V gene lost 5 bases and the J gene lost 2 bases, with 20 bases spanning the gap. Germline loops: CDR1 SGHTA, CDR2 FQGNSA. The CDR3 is CASSLGRGMVTTDTQYF. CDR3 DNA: TGTGCCAGCAGCCTGGGACGGGGGATGGTGACCACAGATACGCAGTATTTT.

The CDR3 DNA follows: TGTGCCAGCAGCGGAATGGGCCCTAATGAGCAGTTCTTC. This gives the protein CASSGMGPNEQFF. This chain connects TRBV7-9 to TRBJ2-1; D is ambiguous. With 5 bases removed from V and 7 bases from J, the gap between germline ends came to 12 bases. This CDR3 comprises 13 residues. From germline, CDR1 is SEHNR and CDR2 FQNEAQ (reference sequence). Supplemented by reference TRBV7-9 and TRBJ2-1, the full variable domain reads DTGVSQNPRHKITKRGQNVTFRCDPISEHNRLYWYRQTLGQGPEFLTYFQNEAQLEKSRLLSDRFSAERPKGSFSTLEIQRTEQGDSAMYLCASSGMGPNEQFFGPGTRLTVL.

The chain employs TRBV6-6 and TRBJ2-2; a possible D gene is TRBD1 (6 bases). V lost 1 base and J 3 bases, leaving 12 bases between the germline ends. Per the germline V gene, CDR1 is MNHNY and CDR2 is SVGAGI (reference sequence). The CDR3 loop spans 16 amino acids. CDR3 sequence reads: CASSYLSGVDTGELFF. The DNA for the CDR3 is TGTGCCAGCAGTTACTTGTCAGGGGTTGACACCGGGGAGCTGTTTTTT.

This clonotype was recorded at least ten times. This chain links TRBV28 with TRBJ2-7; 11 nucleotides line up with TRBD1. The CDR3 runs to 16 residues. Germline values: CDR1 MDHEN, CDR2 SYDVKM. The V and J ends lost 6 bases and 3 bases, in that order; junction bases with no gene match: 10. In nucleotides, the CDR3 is TGTGCCAGCAGGAAATTAGGACAGGGGGCGTTCTACGAGCAGTACTTC. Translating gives CASRKLGQGAFYEQYF.

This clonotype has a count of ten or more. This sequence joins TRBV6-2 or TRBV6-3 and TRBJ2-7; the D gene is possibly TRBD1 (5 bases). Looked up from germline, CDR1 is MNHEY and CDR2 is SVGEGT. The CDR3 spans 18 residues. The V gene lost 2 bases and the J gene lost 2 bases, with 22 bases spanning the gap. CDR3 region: CASSYDLRGFYRAYEQYF. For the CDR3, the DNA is TGTGCCAGCAGTTACGATTTAAGGGGATTTTACAGAGCCTACGAGCAGTACTTC.

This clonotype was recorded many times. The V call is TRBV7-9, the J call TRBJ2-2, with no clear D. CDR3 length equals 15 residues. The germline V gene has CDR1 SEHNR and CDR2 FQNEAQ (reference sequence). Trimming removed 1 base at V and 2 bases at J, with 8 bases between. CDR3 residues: CASSLVRGNTGELFF. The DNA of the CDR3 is TGTGCCAGCAGCTTAGTAAGAGGAAACACCGGGGAGCTGTTTTTT.

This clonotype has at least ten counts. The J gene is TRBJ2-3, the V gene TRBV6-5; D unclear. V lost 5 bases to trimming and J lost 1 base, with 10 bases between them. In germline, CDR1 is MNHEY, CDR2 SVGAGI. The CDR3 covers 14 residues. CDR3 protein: CASSPDSGTDTQYF. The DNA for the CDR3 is TGTGCCAGCAGTCCAGACTCCGGCACAGATACGCAGTATTTT.

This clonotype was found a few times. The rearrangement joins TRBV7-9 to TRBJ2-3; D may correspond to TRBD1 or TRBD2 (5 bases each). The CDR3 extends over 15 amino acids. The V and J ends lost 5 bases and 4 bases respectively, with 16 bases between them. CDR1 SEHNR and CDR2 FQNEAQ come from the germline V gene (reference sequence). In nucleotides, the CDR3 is TGTGCCAGCAGCGCACCGGGACGGGCGGCAGATACGCAGTATTTT. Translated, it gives CASSAPGRAADTQYF.